The 29 T cell receptor beta chains reported below all come from one sample, sequenced in a study of T cells in Graves' hyperthyroidism and ophthalmopathy (dated by TCRdb to 2018 to 2020). The library was made by multiplex PCR. The sample was run on an Illumina HiSeq 2000. The TCR beta CDR3 regions were amplified from RNA transcripts. The first round of RT-PCR for the TCR CDR3 was performed with the HTBI primer set and the Qiagen OneStep RT-PCR kit. TCRdb applied fastp at Q25 and MiXCR to the public reads, then kept only in-frame beta chains. Each CDR3 protein gets just one entry, which takes the most common genes and DNA from the rows behind it. This sample has 350,000 to 400,000 distinct CDR3 sequences in its table, and about 16% of those were observed once. The ten largest clonotypes hold about 30% of the sample. Sequenced: blood. All receptors come from a woman in her twenties or thirties with Graves' hyperthyroidism.

This clonotype was counted at least ten times. This chain uses TRBV2 with TRBJ1-1; no clear D gene. The CDR3 sequence is 15 residues long. Germline V gene sequence: CDR1 SNHLY, CDR2 FYNNEI. The V end lost 8 bases, the J end lost 2 bases, and 18 bases lay between the germline ends. In DNA, the CDR3 is TGTGCCAGCCTACCGGGTTCCGGGATAAACACTGAAGCTTTCTTT. It encodes CASLPGSGINTEAFF.

This chain's CDR3 is CASGTGGMADTQYF. The DNA of the CDR3 is TGTGCCAGTGGGACAGGGGGCATGGCAGATACGCAGTATTTT. The chain employs TRBV11-2 and TRBJ2-3; the match to TRBD1 covers 12 bases. CDR1 and CDR2 from the germline V gene are SGHAT and FQNNGV. The CDR3 runs to 14 residues. V shed 9 bases and J 4 bases; nucleotides not matched to a gene: 5. Complete variable domain (other parts from reference TRBV11-2 and TRBJ2-3): EAGVAQSPRYKIIEKRQSVAFWCNPISGHATLYWYQQILGQGPKLLIQFQNNGVVDDSQLPKDRFSAERLKGVDSTLKIQPAKLEDSAVYLCASGTGGMADTQYFGPGTRLTVL.

This chain connects TRBV19 to TRBJ2-6, with a tentative D call TRBD1 (6 bases). Trimming took 4 bases from V and 0 from J, leaving 13 bases between them. Germline assignment: CDR1 LNHDA and CDR2 SQIVND (reference sequence). This CDR3 has 17 amino acids. The CDR3 here is CASSRTVMLSGANVLTF. In DNA, the CDR3 is TGTGCCAGTAGTAGGACAGTGATGCTCTCTGGGGCCAACGTCCTGACTTTC.

This clonotype was detected many times. The chain is built from TRBV7-9 and TRBJ2-1, with D possibly being TRBD1 (6 bases). This CDR3 contains 15 residues. Deletions cut 6 bases from V and 6 bases from J, with 18 bases between. CDR1 and CDR2 (germline): SEHNR, FQNEAQ (reference sequence). The CDR3 DNA follows: TGTGCCAGCAGTCCAGGGACACGGAGAACCAATGAGCAGTTCTTC. This sequence encodes CASSPGTRRTNEQFF.

This clonotype was seen many times. The chain is built from TRBV3-1 and TRBJ2-2; no firm D call. The CDR3 is 14 residues long. V lost 1 base, J lost 6 bases, and 9 bases lay in between. Germline V CDR1 and CDR2: LGHDT, YNNKEL (reference sequence). The CDR3 nucleotides read TGTGCCAGCAGCCAAGCGCTTGTCCCCGGGGAGCTGTTTTTT. This codes for CASSQALVPGELFF.

The chain combines TRBV18 with TRBJ1-1; no firm D call. Trimming took off 5 bases at V and 4 bases at J, with 8 bases between the two ends. This CDR3 region has 12 residues. CDR1 and CDR2 (germline): KGHSH, LQKENI. CDR3 nucleotide sequence: TGTGCCAGCTCAGCCGACACCACTGAAGCTTTCTTT. As protein: CASSADTTEAFF. The full variable domain, with the rest looked up from reference TRBV18 and TRBJ1-1, is NAGVMQNPRHLVRRRGQEARLRCSPMKGHSHVYWYRQLPEEGLKFMVYLQKENIIDESGMPKERFSAEFPKEGPSILRIQQVVRGDSAAYFCASSADTTEAFFGQGTRLTVV.

This chain links TRBV7-2 with TRBJ2-2; TRBD2 matches at 8 bases. This CDR3 region has 15 residues. V was clipped by 5 bases and J by 5 bases; unmatched bases: 7. The germline V gene encodes CDR1 SGHTA and CDR2 FQGNSA. The CDR3 sequence is CASSGLASGTGELFF. The CDR3 DNA is TGTGCCAGCAGCGGTTTGGCTAGCGGGACCGGGGAGCTGTTTTTT.

Ten or more counts support this clonotype. V usage is TRBV24-1 and J usage is TRBJ2-3, with D possibly being TRBD2 (6 bases). The germline V gene encodes CDR1 KGHDR and CDR2 SFDVKD. V was shortened by 3 bases and J by 0 bases, with 9 bases between the two germline ends. The CDR3 loop spans 15 amino acids. Here the CDR3 DNA reads TGTGCCACCAGTGATATCGCGGGAAGCACAGATACGCAGTATTTT. This gives the protein CATSDIAGSTDTQYF.

This clonotype has at least ten counts. This rearrangement joins TRBV6-1 to TRBJ2-2; D is unresolved. The CDR3 runs to 17 residues. CDR1 and CDR2 from the germline V gene are MNHNS and SASEGT. The V gene lost 2 bases and the J gene lost 0 bases, with 13 bases spanning the gap. The DNA for the CDR3 is TGTGCCAGCAGTGAAAGATCGGCGCCGACGAACACCGGGGAGCTGTTTTTT. This encodes CASSERSAPTNTGELFF.

This clonotype was seen many times. CDR3 nucleotide sequence: TGCAGTGCTAGTACCCAAGGACTAGTAAAGTACGATACGCAGTATTTT. It encodes CSASTQGLVKYDTQYF. This rearrangement joins TRBV20-1 to TRBJ2-3, with 7 bases that match TRBD2. The CDR3 contains 16 residues. The J segment lost 6 bases and the V segment lost 3 bases, leaving 15 bases of the junction unmatched. Germline loops: CDR1 DFQATT, CDR2 SNEGSKA (reference sequence).

The chain is built from TRBV20-1 and TRBJ1-4; tentatively, D is TRBD1 (5 bases). Germline CDR1 reads DFQATT; CDR2 reads SNEGSKA (reference sequence). This CDR3 has 16 residues. V was trimmed by 1 base and J by 5 bases, leaving 17 bases between them. Here the CDR3 DNA reads TGCAGTGCTAGAGGCGGGGGAGGAGGGATGAATGAAAAACTGTTTTTT. This gives the protein CSARGGGGGMNEKLFF.

This clonotype was detected ten times or more. The V and J genes are TRBV30 and TRBJ1-3, with a possible D match to TRBD1 (5 bases). The V gene's germline CDR1 is GTSNPN and CDR2 SVGIG (reference sequence). The V end was cut by 8 bases, the J end by 0 bases, with 14 bases between. The CDR3 consists of 14 residues. The CDR3 is CAQTEGLSGNTIYF. The CDR3 DNA follows: TGTGCCCAGACCGAGGGACTCTCTGGAAACACCATATATTTT.

This clonotype has ten or more counts. The genes are TRBV12-3 or TRBV12-4 and TRBJ2-7, with TRBD1 identical over 8 bases. CDR3 size: 14 residues. Trimming removed 5 bases from V and 4 bases from J; junction bases left unmatched: 7. In DNA form, the CDR3 reads TGTGCCAGCAGTACAGGGGGTTCAGGGTACGAGCAGTACTTC. Translated: CASSTGGSGYEQYF.

The sample holds many counts of this clonotype. The genes are TRBV7-2 and TRBJ2-7, with D possibly being TRBD1 (6 bases). V was clipped by 5 bases and J by 6 bases, with 17 bases between them. The CDR3 has 14 amino acids. Germline values: CDR1 SGHTA, CDR2 FQGNSA. DNA of the CDR3: TGTGCCAGCAGCCCAAGTGTTGGGGGCCGCGAGCAGTACTTC. Its translation: CASSPSVGGREQYF.

The J gene is TRBJ2-1, the V gene TRBV10-3, with TRBD2 matching 13 bases. Germline V gives CDR1 ENHRY, CDR2 SYGVKD. The CDR3 covers 16 residues. V was clipped by 6 bases and J by 3 bases; unmatched bases: 5. The CDR3 DNA reads as TGTGCCATCAGCCGGAGGACTAGCGGGAGCTACAATGAGCAGTTCTTC. Amino acid sequence: CAISRRTSGSYNEQFF.

The V and J genes are TRBV20-1 and TRBJ1-5; D is ambiguous. The CDR3 covers 15 residues. Germline lookup yields CDR1 DFQATT and CDR2 SNEGSKA (reference sequence). Trimming took 3 bases from V and 3 from J, leaving 15 bases between them. Here the CDR3 reads CSARIQQVYNQPQHF. The CDR3 nucleotides are TGCAGTGCTAGGATACAGCAGGTGTACAATCAGCCCCAGCATTTT.

V is TRBV18 and J is TRBJ2-3, with D uncertain. The better agreement between TRBJ1-5 and the DNA end casts doubt on the J call. Germline-derived CDR1 and CDR2 are KGHSH and LQKENI. The CDR3 extends over 17 amino acids. The CDR3 region is CASSRPGSSFHTDTQHF. Here the CDR3 DNA reads TGTGCCAGCTCACGGCCCGGGAGCTCCTTTCACACAGATACGCAGCATTTT.

This clonotype was recorded at least ten times. The chain is built from TRBV3-1 and TRBJ2-5; D is possibly TRBD1 or TRBD2 (5 bases each). Per the germline V gene, CDR1 is LGHDT and CDR2 is YNNKEL (reference sequence). V was clipped by 1 base and J by 2 bases, with 11 bases between them. This CDR3 comprises 15 residues. The CDR3 reads CASSQARDGQETQYF. Written as DNA, the CDR3 is TGTGCCAGCAGCCAAGCTCGGGACGGGCAAGAGACCCAGTACTTC.

This clonotype was recorded many times. J is TRBJ1-5 and V is TRBV28, with unresolved D. CDR1 is MDHEN and CDR2 is SYDVKM in the germline V gene. The CDR3 consists of 17 residues. Trimming removed 4 bases from V and 0 bases from J, with 16 bases in between. The CDR3 spells CASSSPIGSDSNQPQHF. The CDR3 DNA reads as TGTGCCAGCAGTTCCCCCATCGGGTCTGATAGCAATCAGCCCCAGCATTTT.

Remarks on this clonotype: A much larger clone differs by one base, so this may be a read error. The CDR3 is CASSYRAQSSPLWNEQFF. The DNA for the CDR3 is TGCGCCAGCAGCTACCGCGCCCAGTCGTCTCCACTCTGGAATGAGCAGTTCTTC. The gene calls are TRBV5-1 and TRBJ2-1, with D hard to call. V was clipped by 3 bases and J by 7 bases, with 26 bases between them. Germline V CDR1 and CDR2: SGHRS, YFSETQ. This CDR3 region has 18 residues.

This chain uses TRBV6-1 with TRBJ1-4; no clear D gene. Deletions cut 7 bases from V and 13 bases from J, with 16 bases between. Germline V CDR1 and CDR2: MNHNS, SASEGT. The CDR3 contains 12 residues. Written as DNA, the CDR3 is TGTGCCAGCATCGATAATATGGCAGGACTGTTTTTT. Translation: CASIDNMAGLFF.

Only a few counts were recorded for this clonotype. The genes are TRBV6-1 and TRBJ2-1; tentatively, D is TRBD2 (6 bases). Deletions cut 6 bases from V and 7 bases from J, with 16 bases between. The CDR3 is 14 amino acids. CDR1 is MNHNS and CDR2 is SASEGT in the germline V gene. This chain's CDR3 is CASSPNWDSNEQFF. The CDR3, as DNA: TGTGCCAGCAGCCCAAACTGGGACTCTAATGAGCAGTTCTTC.

The chain employs TRBV7-8 and TRBJ2-2; 14 bases map to TRBD2. The V segment lost 4 bases and the J segment 5 bases; nucleotides outside the gene matches: 3. Germline CDR1 is SGHVS and CDR2 is FQNEAQ. This CDR3 comprises 16 residues. The CDR3, as DNA: TGTGCCAGCAGCTCCGGGACTAGCGGGAGTACCGGGGAGCTGTTTTTT. This codes for CASSSGTSGSTGELFF.

This clonotype came up a few times. The V gene is TRBV7-2, the J gene TRBJ2-1; D is unresolved. Germline-derived CDR1 and CDR2 are SGHTA and FQGNSA. This CDR3 region has 16 residues. V was pared by 5 bases and J by 0 bases, with 14 bases between. The chain's CDR3 is CASSRSASSSYNEQFF. The CDR3 DNA is TGTGCCAGCAGCCGATCAGCGTCGAGCTCCTACAATGAGCAGTTCTTC. Looking up the rest from reference TRBV7-2 and TRBJ2-1 gives the full variable domain: GAGVSQSPSNKVTEKGKDVELRCDPISGHTALYWYRQSLGQGLEFLIYFQGNSAPDKSGLPSDRFSAERTGGSVSTLTIQRTQQEDSAVYLCASSRSASSSYNEQFFGPGTRLTVL.

The gene calls are TRBV5-6 and TRBJ2-5, with D possibly TRBD1 on 6 matching bases. The length of the CDR3 is 15 residues. In germline, CDR1 is SGHDT, CDR2 YYEEEE. The ends were cut back, 5 bases at V and 1 base at J, with 15 bases in the middle. The CDR3 DNA reads TGTGCCAGCAGTGCCCCGGACAGCCCCCAAGAGACCCAGTACTTC. It encodes CASSAPDSPQETQYF.

V usage is TRBV27 and J usage is TRBJ1-1, with 7 bases fitting TRBD1. V lost 6 bases and J lost 0; bases outside the gene matches: 7. The V gene's germline CDR1 is MNHEY and CDR2 SMNVEV (reference sequence). The CDR3 consists of 15 residues. The CDR3 nucleotides are TGTGCCAGCAGACCTATGACAGGGCTGAACACTGAAGCTTTCTTT. As protein: CASRPMTGLNTEAFF.

This clonotype was seen ten or more times. The chain combines TRBV4-2 with TRBJ2-5; 10 bases fit TRBD2. V lost 2 bases, J lost 5 bases, and 8 bases stayed unmatched. Germline lookup yields CDR1 LGHNA and CDR2 YNFKEQ. The CDR3 is 16 amino acids. CDR3 nucleotides: TGTGCCAGCAGCCAAACGCAGCGGGAGGGCCCCGAGACCCAGTACTTC. Encoded protein: CASSQTQREGPETQYF.

V usage is TRBV6-1 and J usage is TRBJ2-3; 10 nucleotides line up with TRBD2. V lost 6 bases and J lost 2; bases outside the gene matches: 8. The CDR3 is 16 residues long. Germline V gene data show CDR1 as MNHNS and CDR2 as SASEGT. CDR3 in DNA: TGTGCCAGCAGACCCCCACTAGCGGGATACACAGATACGCAGTATTTT. Its protein product is CASRPPLAGYTDTQYF.

The genes are TRBV10-2 and TRBJ1-1; 7 bases agree with TRBD1. Germline CDR1 reads WSHSY; CDR2 reads SAAADI. V was pared by 6 bases and J by 5 bases, with 15 bases of the junction left unmatched. The CDR3 loop spans 16 amino acids. The CDR3 sequence is CASRADRVPVDTEAFF. The CDR3 DNA sequence: TGCGCCAGCAGAGCCGACAGGGTCCCGGTTGATACTGAAGCTTTCTTT.